The sequence of this T cell receptor beta chain was determined in a study of cytomegalovirus exposure and HLA in healthy donors. Study-level findings and limits: Compared with the roughly 670-donor mean, an Asian-associated ancestry cluster reportedly had fewer N-insertions, according to a later analysis. DRB1 showed the most TCR associations and HLA-C the fewest in a later analysis, as rates varied by HLA locus. Prior analysis indicated that the majority of TCR beta V segments exhibited productivity approximately 87% or approximately 30% of the time.

PCR amplification relied on 60 Vbeta primers (plus 13 Jbeta primers). How the authors handled the data: Roughly 80 million unique TCR beta chains, 9.5 million to 14 million shared, were counted in a later analysis. Profiling relied on immunoSEQ multiplex PCR, and the TCRdb table lists in-frame clones only, not all of them. D and trimming were read from the DNA, whereas the V and J calls and clone size are those reported in that table. The data contain 200,000 or so clones, 60% to 80% of them singletons. Trimming took 3 bases from V and 0 from J; bases not matched to a gene: 3. The CDR3 has 15 residues. Germline-derived CDR1 and CDR2 are SNHLY and FYNNEI. Of note for this clone: What it binds is not known.

The chain is built from TRBV2 and TRBJ1-1; 8 nucleotides match TRBD1. Input material: PBMCs. The sequence derives from a man aged 18 to 35 in good health and CMV-seronegative. The CDR3 reads CASSETGVMNTEAFF. The CDR3 DNA reads TGTGCCAGCAGTGAGACAGGGGTCATGAACACTGAAGCTTTCTTT.